The 3 T cell receptor beta chains below were found in one sample sequenced in a study of cytomegalovirus exposure and HLA in healthy donors. 13 Jbeta primers and 60 Vbeta primers were used for the PCR. Generated by immunoSEQ multiplex PCR, the TCRdb table keeps only in-frame clones and is missing some. The table has 99,000 or so clones, over 75% seen once; the top ten hold about 6.9%. Sample: PBMCs. The receptors originated from a man aged 25-45 years in good health and CMV-seropositive.

V is TRBV5-1 and J is TRBJ2-3; 7 nucleotides agree with TRBD2. The CDR3 extends over 15 amino acids. With 4 bases clipped from V and 2 bases from J, the junction kept 7 bases outside the gene matches. CDR1 is SGHRS, CDR2 YFSETQ, per germline. CDR3 in DNA: TGCGCCAGCAGCGATAGGGACTATTACACAGATACGCAGTATTTT. This codes for CASSDRDYYTDTQYF.

The rearrangement joins TRBV19 to TRBJ1-2, with 7 positions matching TRBD1. V shed 0 bases, J shed 1 base, and the junction held 17 bases outside the gene matches. CDR3 size: 20 residues. Per the germline V gene, CDR1 is LNHDA and CDR2 is SQIVND (reference sequence). CDR3 nucleotide sequence: TGTGCCAGTAGTATAGATTTAGAGGACCGGGACAGCATCTTTAACTATGGCTACACCTTC. Its protein product is CASSIDLEDRDSIFNYGYTF.

The CDR3 coding sequence is TGTGCCAGCAGCTTAAGCCGGGACATTTACTATGGCTACACCTTC. Its protein is CASSLSRDIYYGYTF. V is TRBV5-7 and J is TRBJ1-2; a weak D match, TRBD1 (6 bases). TRBV5-7 is labeled an ORF, and its function is uncertain. Trimming removed 2 bases from V and 3 bases from J, with 14 bases in between. The CDR3 is 15 residues long.